The 29 T cell receptor beta chains below all came from one sample that was sequenced in a study of CD8+CD57+ T cells in acquired aplastic anemia. Profiling of TCR beta VDJ combinations and CDR3 sequences used genomic DNA as template. TCRdb used MiXCR to reprocess the reads, holding one entry per CDR3 protein. The repertoire has 400,000 to 450,000 distinct CDR3 sequences, 55% to 75% of them found once; the top ten carry under 4.5%. Sample: sorted CD4+, CD8+, or CD8+CD57+ T cells (not recorded which) from PBMCs. These receptor sequences come from a human donor in good health, serving as a control.

With regard to this clonotype: One end of the junction varies from germline; a read error may be responsible. This chain links TRBV7-8 with TRBJ1-2; D is unresolved. The end of the DNA aligns better with TRBJ2-7, so the J call may be wrong. The CDR3 runs to 13 residues. Germline CDR1 and CDR2: SGHVS and FQNEAQ. Here the CDR3 DNA reads TGTGCCAGCAGCTTACGGGCACCCTACGGGCAGTACTTC. It yields the protein CASSLRAPYGQYF.

This clonotype was detected a few times. This rearrangement joins TRBV19 to TRBJ1-3, with D hard to call. V gave up 3 bases and J gave up 0 bases, with 18 bases separating them. CDR1 is LNHDA and CDR2 is SQIVND in the germline V gene (reference sequence). The CDR3 consists of 18 residues. As DNA, the CDR3 is TGTGCCAGTAGTATTTACTCCCGAAGGTTCAGCTCTGGAAACACCATATATTTT. Protein sequence: CASSIYSRRFSSGNTIYF.

Details on this clonotype: The junction does not match germline at one end; this may be a read error. V and J are TRBV7-2 and TRBJ1-4; unclear D gene. CDR1 and CDR2 from the germline V gene are SGHTA and FQGNSA. The CDR3 is 13 amino acids. The CDR3 nucleotides read TGTGCCAGCAGCTTAGGACGGTTTGAAAATCTGTTTTTT. As protein: CASSLGRFENLFF.

In DNA, the CDR3 is TGTGCCAGCAGCTTGGTTGGGGACAGAGAAGCTGCCCGGTACTTC. Encoded protein: CASSLVGDREAARYF. This rearrangement joins TRBV7-6 to TRBJ2-5; 7 bases line up with TRBD1. Germline V gene lookup returns CDR1 SGHVS and CDR2 FNYEAQ. This CDR3 region has 15 residues. V trimming: 3 bases; J trimming: 13 bases; junction bases outside the gene matches: 17.

This clonotype was observed many times. The rearrangement uses TRBV12-3 or TRBV12-4 and TRBJ2-1, with 11 positions matching TRBD2. Unmatched junction bases numbered 10, after V lost 4 bases and J lost 8 bases. This CDR3 is built from 16 residues. The CDR3 nucleotides are TGTGCCAGCAGTTCGTCCTTTAGCGGGGGGGCGGATGAGCAGTTCTTC. Translation: CASSSSFSGGADEQFF.

The chain employs TRBV10-3 and TRBJ2-7; tentative D call: TRBD1 (6 bases). The CDR3 is 14 residues long. V was shortened by 8 bases and J by 9 bases, with 23 bases between the two germline ends. Germline CDR1 ENHRY, CDR2 SYGVKD. CDR3 sequence (DNA): TGTGCCATCGCAGGACAGTCTACCGCATACACGCAGTACTTC. It translates to CAIAGQSTAYTQYF.

At least ten counts were recorded for this clonotype. The chain combines TRBV6-5 with TRBJ1-6; 10 bases are shared with TRBD1. V gave up 4 bases and J gave up 7 bases; unmatched junction bases: 7. The germline V gene has CDR1 MNHEY and CDR2 SVGAGI. The CDR3 loop spans 16 amino acids. DNA for the CDR3: TGTGCCAGCAGTTCCCGGGACAGGGGAAGGAATTCACCCCTCCACTTT. Translated: CASSSRDRGRNSPLHF.

The chain joins TRBV29-1 to TRBJ2-5; 12 bases match TRBD2. The germline V gene encodes CDR1 SQVTM and CDR2 ANQGSEA. J was trimmed by 2 bases and V by 0 bases; bases with no gene match: 7. The CDR3 consists of 17 residues. CDR3 bases: TGCAGCGTTGAAGATCTACTAGCGGGGGGCCCACAAGAGACCCAGTACTTC. Translated: CSVEDLLAGGPQETQYF. Based on the CDR3 plus reference TRBV29-1 and TRBJ2-5, the full variable domain is SAVISQKPSRDICQRGTSLTIQCQVDSQVTMMFWYRQQPGQSLTLIATANQGSEATYESGFVIDKFPISRPNLTFSTLTVSNMSPEDSSIYLCSVEDLLAGGPQETQYFGPGTRLLVL.

The chain is built from TRBV24-1 and TRBJ2-3; 8 bases match TRBD1. The V gene's germline CDR1 is KGHDR and CDR2 SFDVKD. The CDR3 spans 14 residues. V shed 11 bases, J shed 3 bases, and the junction held 9 bases outside the gene matches. The CDR3 nucleotides are TGTGCCAGCACCCTGGACAGGGAGACAGATACGCAGTATTTT. Its translation: CASTLDRETDTQYF.

The chain combines TRBV12-3 or TRBV12-4 with TRBJ2-1; D not certain. The CDR3 runs to 13 residues. V was trimmed by 7 bases and J by 5 bases, leaving 12 bases between them. In nucleotides, the CDR3 is TGTGCCAGCATTTCAGTCACCGACAATGAGCAGTTCTTC. Translating it yields CASISVTDNEQFF.

Remarks on this clonotype: Its ends do not fully match the called genes, so a read error is possible. The rearrangement uses TRBV20-1 and TRBJ2-5, with TRBD1 matching 8 bases. CDR1 and CDR2 from the germline V gene are DFQATT and SNEGSKA (reference sequence). This CDR3 comprises 11 residues. The CDR3 sequence is CSATDRGEELF. The DNA for the CDR3 is TGCAGTGCTACTGACAGGGGTGAGGAGCTCTTC.

This rearrangement joins TRBV19 to TRBJ2-1; TRBD2 matches at 8 bases. Matching the DNA end better, TRBJ2-7 makes the J call doubtful. The CDR3 covers 14 residues. CDR1 and CDR2 (germline): LNHDA, SQIVND (reference sequence). CDR3 coding DNA: TGTGCCAGCAGTGCAAGTCGGGGGGGAAGTGAGCAGTACTTC. Translation: CASSASRGGSEQYF.

As to this clonotype: Here the CDR3 omits its conserved ending phenylalanine or tryptophan, so a read error is the likely source. It is unclear where the CDR3 begins or ends on the DNA, so no DNA is shown, and the CDR3 is as TCRdb lists it. The chain recombines TRBV10-3 with TRBJ2-1. The CDR3 is made up of 16 amino acids, end residues included. CDR1 and CDR2 from the germline V gene are ENHRY and SYGVKD. The CDR3 spells CAISESKGSGEQISSP.

This chain links TRBV20-1 with TRBJ2-3; D perhaps matches TRBD1 (6 bases). The CDR3 consists of 12 residues. CDR1 and CDR2 (germline): DFQATT, SNEGSKA (reference sequence). CDR3 in DNA: TGCGGACCCGGGACAACCACAAAAACGCAGTATTTT. It yields the protein CGPGTTTKTQYF.

As regards this clonotype: Sequence at one end of the junction differs from germline and may be a read error. V and J are TRBV9 and TRBJ2-7; D gene ambiguous. The CDR3 sequence is 13 residues long. Germline CDR1 reads SGDLS; CDR2 reads YYNGEE. CDR3: CATSRETHDEQYF. CDR3 sequence (DNA): TGTGCCACCAGCAGAGAGACTCACGACGAGCAGTACTTC.

V usage is TRBV20-1 and J usage is TRBJ2-1, with D perhaps TRBD1 or TRBD2 (5 bases each). Germline CDR1 is DFQATT and CDR2 is SNEGSKA (reference sequence). This CDR3 contains 18 residues. Trimming shortened V by 0 bases and J by 2 bases, and 20 bases separated the two germline ends. The CDR3 sequence: CSARDGGERGSPYNEQFF. CDR3 DNA: TGCAGTGCTAGAGATGGGGGTGAAAGGGGTTCCCCCTACAATGAGCAGTTCTTC.

This clonotype was seen ten or more times. CDR3 residues: CASSLAIRLTGTSTDTQYF. CDR3 nucleotide sequence: TGTGCCAGCAGCTTAGCGATAAGGCTAACCGGTACGAGCACAGATACGCAGTATTTT. This chain joins TRBV7-2 and TRBJ2-3; D call uncertain. V was cut by 0 bases and J by 0 bases, with 19 bases left in between. This CDR3 region has 19 residues. Germline CDR1 and CDR2: SGHTA and FQGNSA.

On this clonotype itself: One end of the junction varies from germline; a read error may be responsible. The CDR3 protein is CASSVGTNTEAFFF. DNA of the CDR3: TGTGCCAGCAGCGTGGGCACGAACACTGAAGCTTTCTTTTTT. The rearrangement joins TRBV7-6 to TRBJ1-6; D is uncertain. The germline V gene encodes CDR1 SGHVS and CDR2 FNYEAQ. The CDR3 has 14 amino acids.

This clonotype was seen ten or more times. The genes are TRBV7-2 and TRBJ2-1; 10 positions match TRBD1. Germline loops: CDR1 SGHTA, CDR2 FQGNSA. The CDR3 is made up of 17 amino acids. V shed 0 bases and J 7 bases; nucleotides not matched to a gene: 9. The CDR3 nucleotides are TGTGCCAGCAGCTTAGCATTATCAGACAGGGGGCAGAATGAGCAGTTCTTC. Translated: CASSLALSDRGQNEQFF.

In the case of this clonotype: The junction departs from the called germline gene at one end, perhaps through a read error. This chain uses TRBV20-1 with TRBJ1-6; D gene unclear. The CDR3 is made up of 15 amino acids. Germline-derived CDR1 and CDR2 are DFQATT and SNEGSKA (reference sequence). This CDR3 is CSATSGRVGNSPLHF. CDR3 coding DNA: TGCAGCGCTACCTCTGGGCGGGTGGGTAATTCACCCCTCCACTTT.

V is TRBV7-2 and J is TRBJ2-7; D gene ambiguous. This CDR3 has 16 residues. The germline V gene has CDR1 SGHTA and CDR2 FQGNSA. The germline V and J ends were trimmed by 5 bases and 10 bases, with 27 bases remaining between them. The CDR3 is CASSLSSSSGNTIQYF. The DNA of the CDR3 is TGTGCCAGCAGCCTATCGTCCAGCTCTGGAAACACCATACAGTACTTC. The variable domain in full, with the rest retrieved from reference TRBV7-2 and TRBJ2-7, is GAGVSQSPSNKVTEKGKDVELRCDPISGHTALYWYRQSLGQGLEFLIYFQGNSAPDKSGLPSDRFSAERTGGSVSTLTIQRTQQEDSAVYLCASSLSSSSGNTIQYFGPGTRLTVT.

The V call is TRBV6-5, the J call TRBJ2-3; TRBD2 aligns across 9 bases. Germline V CDR1 and CDR2: MNHEY, SVGAGI. The CDR3 is made up of 16 amino acids. V shed 0 bases and J 3 bases; nucleotides not matched to a gene: 4. The CDR3 sequence: CASSYSAGGATDTQYF. Here the CDR3 DNA reads TGTGCCAGCAGTTACTCAGCGGGGGGAGCTACAGATACGCAGTATTTT.

As to this clonotype: A much larger clone is a single base away; this may be a read error. The chain carries TRBV3-1 and TRBJ1-2; D perhaps matches TRBD1 (6 bases). The CDR3 totals 15 residues. Germline CDR1 reads LGHDT; CDR2 reads YNNKEL (reference sequence). The CDR3 region is CANSQGGGADYGYTF. The CDR3 region has the DNA TGTGCCAACAGCCAAGGGGGAGGGGCCGACTATGGCTACACCTTC.

The V gene is TRBV11-2, the J gene TRBJ2-5; 11 bases are a match to TRBD2. The V segment lost 6 bases and the J segment 5 bases; nucleotides outside the gene matches: 17. This CDR3 has 18 residues. CDR1 and CDR2 (germline): SGHAT, FQNNGV. CDR3 nucleotide sequence: TGTGCCAGCAGTGAGACGAGAATGACTAGCGGGGCGGCTGAGACCCAGTACTTC. It translates to CASSETRMTSGAAETQYF.

Regarding this clonotype: A read error may produce the germline difference seen at one junction end. The V gene is TRBV7-6, the J gene TRBJ1-2; a weak D match, TRBD1 (6 bases). Germline CDR1 SGHVS, CDR2 FNYEAQ. This CDR3 has 14 residues. The CDR3 reads CASSFSGASDLHTF. DNA for the CDR3: TGTGCCAGCAGCTTTTCGGGGGCATCCGATCTCCACACTTTC.

The CDR3 nucleotides are TGTGCCAGCACCCGGCCCGCGGGTAACGACTATTTT. Translation: CASTRPAGNDYF. The chain joins TRBV10-3 to TRBJ2-3; D may be TRBD2 (5 bases). The CDR3 loop spans 12 amino acids. The germline gives CDR1 ENHRY, CDR2 SYGVKD. Trimming removed 10 bases at V and 15 bases at J, with 23 bases between.

This clonotype was detected only a few times. The chain combines TRBV19 with TRBJ2-1; 9 bases map to TRBD1. The germline CDR1 and CDR2 sequences are LNHDA and SQIVND (reference sequence). CDR3 length equals 15 residues. Trimming removed 4 bases from V and 10 bases from J; junction bases left unmatched: 11. The CDR3 DNA reads as TGTGCCAGTAGTAAGGGACAGGGACCAGGCAGAGAGCAGTTCTTC. Its translation is CASSKGQGPGREQFF.

The chain has TRBV12-5 and TRBJ2-7, with 10 bases aligning to TRBD2. Judging by the DNA end, TRBJ2-5 fits better; the J call may be wrong. Germline lookup yields CDR1 LGHNT and CDR2 FRNRAP. CDR3 length: 14 amino acids. Here the CDR3 reads CASGFLTSGETQYF. The DNA of the CDR3 is TGTGCTAGTGGTTTCCTGACTAGCGGGGAGACCCAGTACTTC.

The V and J genes are TRBV7-2 and TRBJ2-5; perhaps TRBD2 as D (5 bases). Trimming pared 5 bases from V and 7 bases from J, leaving 14 bases between. Per germline, CDR1 SGHTA and CDR2 FQGNSA. CDR3 size: 13 residues. CDR3: CASSQFLGATQYF. The CDR3 DNA reads TGTGCCAGCAGCCAATTTTTGGGAGCGACCCAGTACTTC.